The entry below describes one T cell receptor beta chain. Participants were aged about 18 to 100 years from 20 to 30 US areas. Cohort placement rested on clinical history that participants reported themselves. A case of COVID-19 had been met by exposed participants within 2 weeks before study entry. Sequenced by immunoSEQ multiplex PCR; TCRdb stores in-frame clones only, minus some. Among fewer than 350,000 clones listed, 85% were seen once. This CDR3 is 13 amino acids long. Per the germline V gene, CDR1 is LNHDA and CDR2 is SQIVND (reference sequence). V lost 6 bases and J 6 bases, leaving 12 bases between the germline ends. The data belong to a study of blood T cell repertoires in COVID-19. Study summary: Collection of acute and convalescent COVID-19 samples took place in the United States, Italy and Spain.

Material: PBMCs or T cells enriched from blood (not recorded which). J is TRBJ1-5 and V is TRBV19; D unresolved. The TCR comes from a woman in her thirties who had been exposed to COVID-19. CDR3 protein: CASSFGTGQPQHF. CDR3 nucleotides: TGTGCCAGTAGCTTTGGTACTGGTCAGCCCCAGCATTTT.